Here is one TCR beta chain with its context. No antigen is known for it. The tumor samples were collected prior to definitive surgery or chemotherapy. This specimen comes from a study of high-grade serous ovarian cancer treatment subgroups. Looking at the study overall: On average, approximately 14,000 reads and 7,494 unique TCR beta rearrangements were obtained per sample. Findings and caveats of the study: Without spatial data, bulk sequencing limits insight into HGSC tumor diversity. TCR relatedness rose with neoantigen level and trended with mutation load. Tumors within one patient showed repertoire similarity of about 0.11 to 0.85.

V was cut by 5 bases and J by 6 bases, with 10 bases left in between. CDR3 length: 13 residues. Germline lookup yields CDR1 MNHNY and CDR2 SVGAGI (reference sequence). Clones were sequenced by immunoSEQ multiplex PCR, and TCRdb holds only the in-frame ones, with some missing. The sample contains 10,000 to 12,000 clones, around 83% of which appear only once. The sequenced sample was tumor tissue. The clonotype originates from a human donor with high-grade serous ovarian cancer. This chain uses TRBV6-6 with TRBJ2-2, with D perhaps TRBD2 (6 bases). Written as DNA, the CDR3 is TGTGCCAGCAGTGCGGAGGGCGCCGGGGAGCTGTTTTTT. Translation gives CASSAEGAGELFF.